This entry concerns a single T cell receptor (beta chain). The sample originates from a study of OX40 agonist ivuxolimab in advanced cancers. Only in-frame clones appear in the TCRdb table, and some are missing; sequencing was by immunoSEQ multiplex PCR. The data show tens of thousands of clones, with less than 90% seen just once and about 8% held by the top ten. CDR1 is MNHEY and CDR2 is SMNVEV in the germline V gene (reference sequence). The CDR3 runs 15 residues. The ends lost 4 bases at V and 7 bases at J; junction bases unmatched: 7. This sample comprised CD4+ or CD8+ T cells sorted from blood, obtained in a trial of the OX40 agonist ivuxolimab. The chain employs TRBV27 and TRBJ1-4, with 9 nucleotides matching TRBD1. This TCR came from an adult with an advanced solid tumor such as melanoma, head and neck, liver or kidney cancer. CDR3 loop: CASSSPDRGVEKLFF. In nucleotides, the CDR3 is TGTGCCAGCAGTTCTCCGGACAGGGGTGTTGAAAAACTGTTTTTT. The whole variable domain, filled in from reference TRBV27 and TRBJ1-4, reads EAQVTQNPRYLITVTGKKLTVTCSQNMNHEYMSWYRQDPGLGLRQIYYSMNVEVTDKGDVPEGYKVSRKEKRNFPLILESPSPNQTSLYFCASSSPDRGVEKLFFGSGTQLSVL.